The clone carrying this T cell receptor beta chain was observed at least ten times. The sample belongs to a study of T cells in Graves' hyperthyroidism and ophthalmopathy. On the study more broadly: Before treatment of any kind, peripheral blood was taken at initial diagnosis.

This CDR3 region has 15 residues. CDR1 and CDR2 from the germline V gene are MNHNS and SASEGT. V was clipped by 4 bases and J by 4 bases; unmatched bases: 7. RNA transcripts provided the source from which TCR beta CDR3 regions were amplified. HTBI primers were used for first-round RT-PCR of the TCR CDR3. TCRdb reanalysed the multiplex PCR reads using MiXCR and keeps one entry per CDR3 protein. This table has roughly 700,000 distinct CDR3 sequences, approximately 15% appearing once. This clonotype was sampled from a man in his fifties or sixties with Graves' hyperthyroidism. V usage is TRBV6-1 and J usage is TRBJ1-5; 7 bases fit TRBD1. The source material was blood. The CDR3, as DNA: TGTGCCAGCAGTGCCAGGGGGTTTGGGAATCAGCCCCAGCATTTT. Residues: CASSARGFGNQPQHF.